This entry lists 4 T cell receptor beta chains sequenced from one sample in a study of blood T cell repertoires in COVID-19. Profiled with immunoSEQ multiplex PCR; TCRdb holds only in-frame clones, not every one. The sample has roughly 400,000 clones, roughly 91% seen once. Sequencing was done on a sample of PBMCs or T cells enriched from blood (not recorded which). The receptors were gathered from a woman aged 30 to 39 who had recovered from COVID-19.

The J gene is TRBJ1-5, the V gene TRBV27, with 7 bases aligning to TRBD1. The CDR3 is 15 amino acids. J gave up 9 bases and V 5 bases, and 13 bases lay outside the gene matches. The germline V gene encodes CDR1 MNHEY and CDR2 SMNVEV (reference sequence). The CDR3, as DNA: TGTGCCAGCAGTCCGAAAAGACAGGGTGTTTCGCCCCAGCATTTT. Protein sequence: CASSPKRQGVSPQHF.

The chain is built from TRBV7-6 and TRBJ2-1, with TRBD1 matching over 11 bases. The CDR3 extends over 14 amino acids. V trimming: 4 bases; J trimming: 9 bases; junction bases outside the gene matches: 5. Germline lookup yields CDR1 SGHVS and CDR2 FNYEAQ. DNA for the CDR3: TGTGCCAGCAGCTCAGGACAGGGGGCCTTTGAGCAGTTCTTC. Translated, it gives CASSSGQGAFEQFF. Based on the CDR3 plus reference TRBV7-6 and TRBJ2-1, the full variable domain is GAGVSQSPRYKVTKRGQDVALRCDPISGHVSLYWYRQALGQGPEFLTYFNYEAQQDKSGLPNDRFSAERPEGSISTLTIQRTEQRDSAMYRCASSSGQGAFEQFFGPGTRLTVL.

The chain uses TRBV5-1 and TRBJ2-7; 7 nucleotides align to TRBD1. V was clipped by 0 bases and J by 0 bases; unmatched bases: 12. Per germline, CDR1 SGHRS and CDR2 YFSETQ. CDR3 size: 18 residues. In DNA, the CDR3 is TGCGCCAGCAGCTTGGCAATCTTAGGGGGCTTATCCTCCTACGAGCAGTACTTC. Protein sequence: CASSLAILGGLSSYEQYF.

The chain is built from TRBV2 and TRBJ2-3; 8 bases align to TRBD2. The germline CDR1 and CDR2 sequences are SNHLY and FYNNEI. The CDR3 has 17 amino acids. With V trimmed by 4 bases and J by 5 bases, 14 bases remained unmatched. The CDR3 reads CASSGDPRAGELDTQYF. The CDR3 nucleotides are TGTGCCAGCAGTGGAGACCCCCGAGCGGGGGAGCTAGATACGCAGTATTTT.